This TCR beta chain is from a study of T cell responses to AZD1222 COVID-19 vaccine. Points from the study as a whole: Spike-specific TCR depth and breadth grew after two AZD1222 doses.

About this clone: Antigen specificity is unknown.

Assay: immunoSEQ multiplex PCR; the TCRdb copy retains only in-frame clones and omits some. The table includes approximately 75,000 clones, roughly 84% detected once. Pooling was applied to second doses at about 4 or about 12 weeks. The receptor was isolated from an adult who received the AZD1222 COVID-19 vaccine. This specimen was peripheral blood, taken 28 days after the second AZD1222 dose.

In nucleotides, the CDR3 is TGTGCCAGCAGTGAAGAGGGTCGGGGGGTTCGGGATACGCAGTATTTT. Translated: CASSEEGRGVRDTQYF. This rearrangement joins TRBV6-1 to TRBJ2-3; 7 nucleotides align to TRBD2. CDR1 is MNHNS and CDR2 is SASEGT in the germline V gene. The CDR3 covers 16 residues. V lost 1 base and J lost 6; bases outside the gene matches: 10.